This is a list of T cell receptor beta chains from one sample in a study of T cells in Graves' hyperthyroidism and ophthalmopathy. TCRdb used MiXCR to reprocess the multiplex PCR reads, holding one entry per CDR3 protein. The sample has around 300,000 distinct CDR3 sequences; roughly 13% are singletons. The sample was blood. These receptor sequences come from a woman in her thirties or forties with Graves' ophthalmopathy. The CDR3 runs from the conserved cysteine through the conserved F or W. Each record gives: J gene, clone size, V gene, D gene, CDR3 DNA, CDR3 protein. The D gene is left open where the match is weak. Clone size is shown for a subset of rows, as once, few, many or a class of expanded clone.

j_gene: TRBJ1-1; abundance: many; v_gene: TRBV6-5; d_gene: NA; CDR3nt: TGTGCCAGCAGTTACTCCCGGGGGACTGAAGCTTTCTTT; CDR3aa: CASSYSRGTEAFF
j_gene: TRBJ2-1; abundance: many; v_gene: TRBV9; d_gene: NA; CDR3nt: TGTGCCAGCAGCGTAGCTAGTGGCACCTACAATGAGCAGTTCTTC; CDR3aa: CASSVASGTYNEQFF
j_gene: TRBJ2-1; abundance: many; v_gene: TRBV3-1; d_gene: TRBD2; CDR3nt: TGTGCCAGCAGCCCGCGCCGGGGGGTCAATGAGCAGTTCTTC; CDR3aa: CASSPRRGVNEQFF
j_gene: TRBJ2-2; abundance: NA; v_gene: TRBV24-1; d_gene: NA; CDR3nt: TGTGCCACCAGTGACCGGAACAGGGGAGGTACCGGGGAGCTGTTTTTT; CDR3aa: CATSDRNRGGTGELFF
j_gene: TRBJ2-1; abundance: few; v_gene: TRBV14; d_gene: NA; CDR3nt: TGTGCCAGCAGCCTCGATTTTCTCGAGCAGTTCTTC; CDR3aa: CASSLDFLEQFF
j_gene: TRBJ2-2; abundance: few; v_gene: TRBV7-2; d_gene: TRBD2; CDR3nt: TGTGCCAGCAGCCCCCCGGGACTAAACACCGGGGAGCTGTTTTTT; CDR3aa: CASSPPGLNTGELFF
j_gene: TRBJ1-2; abundance: many; v_gene: TRBV27; d_gene: NA; CDR3nt: TGTGCCAGCAGTTTATCACCACAGGGATCCTATGGCTACACCTTC; CDR3aa: CASSLSPQGSYGYTF
j_gene: TRBJ2-1; abundance: many; v_gene: TRBV10-2; d_gene: NA; CDR3nt: TGCGCCAGCAGCCGCCGGGAGCCGAGCAATGAGCAGTTCTTC; CDR3aa: CASSRREPSNEQFF
j_gene: TRBJ2-7; abundance: many; v_gene: TRBV11-3; d_gene: NA; CDR3nt: TGTGCCAGCAGCCTACACCGTCTCCCCTACGAGCAGTACTTC; CDR3aa: CASSLHRLPYEQYF
j_gene: TRBJ1-1; abundance: many; v_gene: TRBV6-5; d_gene: NA; CDR3nt: TGTGCCAGCAGTTATAGGGAAGGGGGTTTTGAAGCTTTCTTT; CDR3aa: CASSYREGGFEAFF
j_gene: TRBJ2-3; abundance: few; v_gene: TRBV9; d_gene: NA; CDR3nt: TGTGCCAGCAGCGTAGCTAGTGGTCAGGGGGGTCGTACAGATACGCAGTATTTT; CDR3aa: CASSVASGQGGRTDTQYF
j_gene: TRBJ2-3; abundance: few; v_gene: TRBV20-1; d_gene: NA; CDR3nt: TGCAGTGCTAGCCCCCGGACTGCGGAAAAGTATTTT; CDR3aa: CSASPRTAEKYF
j_gene: TRBJ2-1; abundance: few; v_gene: TRBV5-8; d_gene: NA; CDR3nt: TGTGCCAGCAGCTTTGGGGCAGTTCCCTACAATGAGCAGTTCTTC; CDR3aa: CASSFGAVPYNEQFF
j_gene: TRBJ2-5; abundance: many; v_gene: TRBV2; d_gene: TRBD2; CDR3nt: TGTGCCAGCACGAGTTATGTACTAGCGGGAGTGAGGCAAGAGACCCAGTACTTC; CDR3aa: CASTSYVLAGVRQETQYF
j_gene: TRBJ2-1; abundance: many; v_gene: TRBV9; d_gene: TRBD1; CDR3nt: TGTGCCAGCAACAGGGGGCGCGATGAGCAGTTCTTC; CDR3aa: CASNRGRDEQFF
j_gene: TRBJ2-3; abundance: many; v_gene: TRBV5-6; d_gene: TRBD1; CDR3nt: TGTGCCAGCAGCGGGGACAGGGGGTTTACAGATACGCAGTATTTT; CDR3aa: CASSGDRGFTDTQYF
j_gene: TRBJ1-1; abundance: many; v_gene: TRBV10-3; d_gene: NA; CDR3nt: TGTGCCATCACAAGACAGGCGGTGGGGACTGAAGCTTTCTTT; CDR3aa: CAITRQAVGTEAFF
j_gene: TRBJ1-1; abundance: many; v_gene: TRBV2; d_gene: NA; CDR3nt: TGTGCCAGCAGCAGAATTGGTGGGGGGGGCATCGTTGTTTTCTTT; CDR3aa: CASSRIGGGGIVVFF
j_gene: TRBJ2-5; abundance: many; v_gene: TRBV20-1; d_gene: TRBD2; CDR3nt: TGCAGTGTCTCACCCCTAGCGGGGTACGAGACCCAGTACTTC; CDR3aa: CSVSPLAGYETQYF
j_gene: TRBJ1-5; abundance: many; v_gene: TRBV28; d_gene: NA; CDR3nt: TGTGCCAGCAGTTGGAATCAGCCCCAGCATTTT; CDR3aa: CASSWNQPQHF
j_gene: TRBJ1-1; abundance: few; v_gene: TRBV3-1; d_gene: NA; CDR3nt: TGTGCCAGCAGCCAAGAAATCCAGGGAACTGAAGCTTTCTTT; CDR3aa: CASSQEIQGTEAFF
j_gene: TRBJ1-2; abundance: many; v_gene: TRBV28; d_gene: NA; CDR3nt: TGTGCCAGCAGGACCCCCCAGGGAAACTATGGCTACACCTTC; CDR3aa: CASRTPQGNYGYTF
j_gene: TRBJ2-6; abundance: many; v_gene: TRBV6-2/TRBV6-3; d_gene: NA; CDR3nt: TGTGCCAGCAGGCCACAGGGACGAAACGTCCTGACTTTC; CDR3aa: CASRPQGRNVLTF
j_gene: TRBJ1-6; abundance: many; v_gene: TRBV2; d_gene: NA; CDR3nt: TGTGCCAGCAGCGGATACGGGACGGACGGTTCACCCCTCCACTTT; CDR3aa: CASSGYGTDGSPLHF
j_gene: TRBJ2-7; abundance: many; v_gene: TRBV12-3/TRBV12-4; d_gene: NA; CDR3nt: TGTGCCAGCAGTCGGATTGAACTCTACGAGCAGTACTTC; CDR3aa: CASSRIELYEQYF
j_gene: TRBJ2-1; abundance: many; v_gene: TRBV6-1; d_gene: TRBD2; CDR3nt: TGTGCCAGCAGCTGGAAGCGGGGGGCCTCCTACAATGAGCAGTTCTTC; CDR3aa: CASSWKRGASYNEQFF
j_gene: TRBJ1-5; abundance: few; v_gene: TRBV20-1; d_gene: NA; CDR3nt: TGCAGTGCTAGTAGGGCTCCGGGCCTCCTCAATCAGCCCCAGCATTTT; CDR3aa: CSASRAPGLLNQPQHF
j_gene: TRBJ2-5; abundance: many; v_gene: TRBV11-2; d_gene: NA; CDR3nt: TGTGCCAGCAGCTTACGTGGCGGCCAAGAGACCCAGTACTTC; CDR3aa: CASSLRGGQETQYF
j_gene: TRBJ1-3; abundance: NA; v_gene: TRBV20-1; d_gene: NA; CDR3nt: TGCAGTGCTACCCCAGGCACGGCCGTCGGAAACACCATATATTTT; CDR3aa: CSATPGTAVGNTIYF
j_gene: TRBJ2-1; abundance: NA; v_gene: TRBV9; d_gene: NA; CDR3nt: TGTGCCAGCAGCGCCCCGGCCGATGAGCAGTTCTTC; CDR3aa: CASSAPADEQFF
j_gene: TRBJ2-5; abundance: many; v_gene: TRBV24-1; d_gene: TRBD1; CDR3nt: TGTGCCACCAGTGAACGGCCGGACAGGGGGCTCCAAGAGACCCAGTACTTC; CDR3aa: CATSERPDRGLQETQYF
j_gene: TRBJ1-2; abundance: many; v_gene: TRBV6-1; d_gene: NA; CDR3nt: TGTGCCAGCAGTGAGGCAGGGAACTATGGCTACACCTTC; CDR3aa: CASSEAGNYGYTF
j_gene: TRBJ2-1; abundance: few; v_gene: TRBV4-2; d_gene: NA; CDR3nt: TGTGCCAGCAGCCAAAACGGCCAGGGTGGCAATGAGCAGTTCTTC; CDR3aa: CASSQNGQGGNEQFF
j_gene: TRBJ1-6; abundance: few; v_gene: TRBV11-1; d_gene: NA; CDR3nt: TGTGCCAGCAGAGCAACAGGGCTCGGAGGCTATAATTCACCCCTCCACTTT; CDR3aa: CASRATGLGGYNSPLHF
j_gene: TRBJ2-3; abundance: few; v_gene: TRBV5-1; d_gene: NA; CDR3nt: TGCGCCAGCAGCTTGGCCCCGGGAGCGGATGGGGATACGCAGTATTTT; CDR3aa: CASSLAPGADGDTQYF
j_gene: TRBJ2-5; abundance: NA; v_gene: TRBV5-6; d_gene: NA; CDR3nt: TGTGCCAGCAGCTTGCCAGGGGCGGGGAAAGAGACCCAGTACTTC; CDR3aa: CASSLPGAGKETQYF
j_gene: TRBJ2-1; abundance: few; v_gene: TRBV10-3; d_gene: TRBD2; CDR3nt: TGTGCCATCAGTGAGTTTAGCGGGACTACCGGGGATGAGCAGTTCTTC; CDR3aa: CAISEFSGTTGDEQFF
j_gene: TRBJ2-6; abundance: few; v_gene: TRBV11-2; d_gene: NA; CDR3nt: TGTGCCAGCAGGTCTGGCAGGGCTACTAGCTCTGGGGCCAACGTCCTGACTTTC; CDR3aa: CASRSGRATSSGANVLTF
j_gene: TRBJ1-2; abundance: NA; v_gene: TRBV6-1; d_gene: NA; CDR3nt: TGTGCCAGCGGGGGTAATCAACACTATGGCTACACCTTC; CDR3aa: CASGGNQHYGYTF
j_gene: TRBJ2-1; abundance: many; v_gene: TRBV10-1; d_gene: NA; CDR3nt: TGCGCCAGCAGTGAGCCTGACTGGAATGAGCAGTTCTTC; CDR3aa: CASSEPDWNEQFF
j_gene: TRBJ1-1; abundance: many; v_gene: TRBV20-1; d_gene: NA; CDR3nt: TGCAGTGCTAGAGGACCGGGAGACACTGAAGCTTTCTTT; CDR3aa: CSARGPGDTEAFF
j_gene: TRBJ2-1; abundance: many; v_gene: TRBV2; d_gene: TRBD2; CDR3nt: TGTGCCAGCAGTTTCCCGACTAGCGGGAGACGTGGGGGCTACAATGAGCAGTTCTTC; CDR3aa: CASSFPTSGRRGGYNEQFF
j_gene: TRBJ1-2; abundance: NA; v_gene: TRBV11-2; d_gene: TRBD1; CDR3nt: TGTGCCAGCAGCGCGTTAGGACAGGGGGCTTTTTATGGCTACACCTTC; CDR3aa: CASSALGQGAFYGYTF
j_gene: TRBJ2-3; abundance: few; v_gene: TRBV19; d_gene: TRBD2; CDR3nt: TGTGCCAGTAGTATGTCCGGGGGGAGGAATACGCAGTATTTT; CDR3aa: CASSMSGGRNTQYF
j_gene: TRBJ2-2; abundance: NA; v_gene: TRBV2; d_gene: TRBD1; CDR3nt: TGTGCCAGCAGTGAGGTGGACAGGGGCACCGGGGAGCTGTTTTTT; CDR3aa: CASSEVDRGTGELFF
j_gene: TRBJ1-4; abundance: many; v_gene: TRBV12-3/TRBV12-4; d_gene: TRBD1; CDR3nt: TGTGCCAGCAGTTCCGGGACAGGGGTGTATGAAAAACTGTTTTTT; CDR3aa: CASSSGTGVYEKLFF
j_gene: TRBJ2-3; abundance: many; v_gene: TRBV14; d_gene: TRBD1; CDR3nt: TGTGCCAGCAGCCACCTGGGACAGGCCATTAGCACAGATACGCAGTATTTT; CDR3aa: CASSHLGQAISTDTQYF
j_gene: TRBJ1-2; abundance: many; v_gene: TRBV28; d_gene: NA; CDR3nt: TGTGCCAGCAGTTTGTGGGGAACTGGCTACACCTTC; CDR3aa: CASSLWGTGYTF
j_gene: TRBJ2-3; abundance: NA; v_gene: TRBV5-4; d_gene: TRBD1; CDR3nt: TGTGCCAGCAGTCGGGGACAGGGGTACACAGATACGCAGTATTTT; CDR3aa: CASSRGQGYTDTQYF
j_gene: TRBJ1-4; abundance: many; v_gene: TRBV7-9; d_gene: NA; CDR3nt: TGTGCCAGCAGCTTAGATTCTTCGGGAAAACTGTTTTTT; CDR3aa: CASSLDSSGKLFF
j_gene: TRBJ2-5; abundance: NA; v_gene: TRBV29-1; d_gene: TRBD2; CDR3nt: TGCAGCGTTGTACTCCTAGTCGGCGGGAGAGGGAGGGAGACCCAGTACTTC; CDR3aa: CSVVLLVGGRGRETQYF
j_gene: TRBJ1-1; abundance: many; v_gene: TRBV13; d_gene: NA; CDR3nt: TGTGCCAGCAGTGACCCGCAGAACACTGAAGCTTTCTTT; CDR3aa: CASSDPQNTEAFF
j_gene: TRBJ2-2; abundance: NA; v_gene: TRBV27; d_gene: NA; CDR3nt: TGTGCCAGCAGTTACGGGCCAGGGGCGAGGACCGGGGAGCTGTTTTTT; CDR3aa: CASSYGPGARTGELFF